These 21 T cell receptor beta chains originate from one sample sequenced in a study of T-cell memory formation after mild COVID-19. TCRdb itself ran the 5' RACE reads through MiXCR, one entry per CDR3 protein. The sample lists approximately 60,000 distinct CDR3 sequences; around 9.5% were seen once. Sequenced material: PBMCs or a T cell subset sorted from them (not recorded which). These receptors all stem from a man aged 18-30 years who had mild COVID-19 (a few samples of this study predate the infection). Cell type and time point are not known.

The rearrangement uses TRBV5-5 and TRBJ1-2; TRBD1 matches at 10 bases. V was clipped by 4 bases and J by 3 bases; unmatched bases: 12. The CDR3 sequence is 17 residues long. CDR1 SGHKS and CDR2 YYEKEE come from the germline V gene (reference sequence). CDR3 residues: CASSPRDIGQGDYGYTF. The CDR3 DNA reads TGTGCCAGCAGCCCTAGAGATATTGGACAGGGGGACTATGGCTACACCTTC.

At least ten counts were recorded for this clonotype. V is TRBV12-3 or TRBV12-4 and J is TRBJ2-5; 9 bases match TRBD1. The CDR3 sequence is 15 residues long. Trimming cost V 5 bases and J 2 bases; bases outside gene matches: 6. CDR3 sequence: CASSPNRGQQETQYF. The DNA of the CDR3 is TGTGCCAGCAGTCCCAACAGGGGGCAACAAGAGACCCAGTACTTC.

CDR3 in DNA: TGTGCCAGCATCCTGGGACTGAACACTGAAGCTTTCTTT. It encodes CASILGLNTEAFF. The V and J genes are TRBV12-3 or TRBV12-4 and TRBJ1-1, with D perhaps TRBD1 (5 bases). The CDR3 runs 13 residues. With 7 bases removed from V and 0 bases from J, the gap between germline ends came to 9 bases.

In DNA form, the CDR3 reads TGTGCCAGCAGCCACGAGACAGATACGCAGTATTTT. As protein: CASSHETDTQYF. V is TRBV3-1 and J is TRBJ2-3; D uncertain. Germline V lookup: CDR1 LGHDT, CDR2 YNNKEL (reference sequence). Trimming shortened V by 3 bases and J by 3 bases, and 4 bases separated the two germline ends. The CDR3 covers 12 residues.

There are many counts of this clonotype. The chain uses TRBV4-3 and TRBJ2-1, with D possibly matching TRBD2 (5 bases). The V gene lost 5 bases and the J gene lost 0 bases, with 11 bases spanning the gap. This CDR3 has 15 amino acids. Germline-derived CDR1 and CDR2 are LGHNA and YSLEER. The CDR3 here is CASSEGTSSYNEQFF. CDR3 coding DNA: TGCGCCAGCAGCGAGGGCACAAGCTCCTACAATGAGCAGTTCTTC.

The chain is built from TRBV18 and TRBJ1-1; 11 nucleotides agree with TRBD1. Germline V gene sequence: CDR1 KGHSH, CDR2 LQKENI. CDR3 length: 14 residues. V was clipped by 4 bases and J by 4 bases; unmatched bases: 2. CDR3 bases: TGTGCCAGCTCACGGGGACAGGGGGGCACTGAAGCTTTCTTT. Translation: CASSRGQGGTEAFF.

This clonotype was recorded a few times. This sequence joins TRBV10-3 and TRBJ1-5; TRBD1 agrees at 10 bases. The germline CDR1 and CDR2 sequences are ENHRY and SYGVKD. The CDR3 length is 14 residues. J lost 2 bases, V lost 10 bases, and 5 bases had no gene match. The CDR3 loop reads CATMTGGGNQPQHF. The CDR3, as DNA: TGTGCCACAATGACAGGGGGCGGCAATCAGCCCCAGCATTTT.

This clonotype was seen a handful of times. The chain is built from TRBV20-1 and TRBJ2-3; D perhaps matches TRBD2 (5 bases). Germline V gene lookup returns CDR1 DFQATT and CDR2 SNEGSKA (reference sequence). The ends were cut back, 3 bases at V and 5 bases at J, with 18 bases in the middle. The CDR3 sequence is 15 residues long. This chain's CDR3 is CSASMVLGAEDTQYF. The CDR3 DNA reads as TGCAGTGCTAGTATGGTTTTGGGAGCGGAAGATACGCAGTATTTT.

This sequence joins TRBV6-5 and TRBJ1-4, with 8 nucleotides matching TRBD1. Germline-derived CDR1 and CDR2 are MNHEY and SVGAGI. V gave up 8 bases and J gave up 7 bases; unmatched junction bases: 3. This CDR3 region has 12 residues. As DNA, the CDR3 is TGTGCCAGCGGACAGGGAGGTGAAAAACTGTTTTTT. Its translation is CASGQGGEKLFF.

In its sample, this clonotype was seen many times. The CDR3 here is CASSLRLAGYNEQFF. DNA of the CDR3: TGTGCCAGCTCTCTCCGACTAGCGGGGTACAATGAGCAGTTCTTC. The V and J genes are TRBV12-3 or TRBV12-4 and TRBJ2-1; 11 nucleotides line up with TRBD2. This CDR3 spans 15 amino acids. The V segment lost 8 bases and the J segment 4 bases; nucleotides outside the gene matches: 7.

A few counts support this clonotype. This chain connects TRBV20-1 to TRBJ2-1; D remains ambiguous. V shed 6 bases and J shed 4 bases, with 10 bases lying between them. CDR1 and CDR2 (germline): DFQATT, SNEGSKA (reference sequence). This CDR3 has 12 residues. DNA for the CDR3: TGCAGTGCGCCCAGGATTTACAATGAGCAGTTCTTC. This translates into CSAPRIYNEQFF.

This clonotype was seen at least ten times. The rearrangement links TRBV2 to TRBJ2-7; D not resolved. Trimming cost V 0 bases and J 0 bases, with 9 bases left between them. The CDR3 has 15 amino acids. Germline CDR1 is SNHLY and CDR2 is FYNNEI. DNA of the CDR3: TGTGCCAGCAGTGAAGCGGCTTCAAGCTCCTACGAGCAGTACTTC. This sequence encodes CASSEAASSSYEQYF.

The chain combines TRBV6-5 with TRBJ1-5; 7 bases align to TRBD1. CDR1 is MNHEY and CDR2 is SVGAGI in the germline V gene. Germline trimming cut 6 bases from V and 5 bases from J; bases unmatched to any gene: 16. This CDR3 region has 17 residues. The CDR3, as DNA: TGTGCCAGCAGCTATCCCCCCGGACAGGCGGGGTATCAGCCCCAGCATTTT. This encodes CASSYPPGQAGYQPQHF.

The DNA of the CDR3 is TGCGCCACTCGTACCGGGCCCCAGCTTCACAATGAGCAGTTCTTC. Protein: CATRTGPQLHNEQFF. J is TRBJ2-1 and V is TRBV5-1; D uncertain. The length of the CDR3 is 15 residues. Trimming cost V 9 bases and J 5 bases, with 21 bases left between them. Germline CDR1 is SGHRS and CDR2 is YFSETQ.

This clonotype was recorded at least ten times. The chain joins TRBV20-1 to TRBJ2-3, with TRBD2 matching over 8 bases. Trimming cost V 5 bases and J 3 bases; bases outside gene matches: 10. The CDR3 extends over 15 amino acids. Germline V gene lookup returns CDR1 DFQATT and CDR2 SNEGSKA (reference sequence). Here the CDR3 DNA reads TGCAGTGCTCATTCTGCGGGGGGAGGAACAGATACGCAGTATTTT. This sequence encodes CSAHSAGGGTDTQYF.

V is TRBV6-5 and J is TRBJ1-3; no reliable D call. Trimming shortened V by 6 bases and J by 0 bases, and 6 bases separated the two germline ends. This CDR3 contains 13 residues. Germline CDR1 and CDR2: MNHEY and SVGAGI. CDR3: CASRVPSGNTIYF. In DNA form, the CDR3 reads TGTGCCAGCAGGGTCCCCTCTGGAAACACCATATATTTT.

This clonotype was counted only a few times. V usage is TRBV20-1 and J usage is TRBJ1-1; 7 bases are shared with TRBD1. The CDR3 is 14 residues long. Germline loops: CDR1 DFQATT, CDR2 SNEGSKA (reference sequence). The junction had 6 bases not matched to a gene; V was cut back by 5 bases and J by 0 bases. As DNA, the CDR3 is TGCAGTGCTCGATCCGGGACAGTGAACACTGAAGCTTTCTTT. Translated: CSARSGTVNTEAFF.

The gene calls are TRBV20-1 and TRBJ2-7, with D perhaps matching TRBD1 or TRBD2 (5 bases each). Germline assignment: CDR1 DFQATT and CDR2 SNEGSKA (reference sequence). Trimming cost V 1 base and J 13 bases, with 17 bases left between them. The CDR3 totals 12 residues. DNA for the CDR3: TGCAGTGCTAGAGGTACCGGGGACGGGATATACGTC. Its protein is CSARGTGDGIYV.

V is TRBV2 and J is TRBJ1-4; D unresolved. This CDR3 has 13 residues. V was shortened by 2 bases and J by 10 bases, with 11 bases between the two germline ends. CDR1 and CDR2 (germline): SNHLY, FYNNEI. The CDR3 sequence is CASSENTALKLFF. For the CDR3, the DNA is TGTGCCAGCAGTGAAAACACCGCCCTAAAACTGTTTTTT.

This chain links TRBV20-1 with TRBJ2-5; TRBD2 aligns across 11 bases. CDR3 length: 14 residues. Germline values: CDR1 DFQATT, CDR2 SNEGSKA (reference sequence). The ends lost 5 bases at V and 5 bases at J; junction bases unmatched: 7. The CDR3 DNA sequence: TGCAGTGCTCACCTAGCGGGGGGCAACGAGACCCAGTACTTC. Its protein is CSAHLAGGNETQYF.

This clonotype was found a few times. The V and J genes are TRBV25-1 and TRBJ2-6, with D possibly matching TRBD2 (5 bases). The CDR3 contains 16 residues. Looked up from germline, CDR1 is MGHDK and CDR2 is SYGVNS. The V gene lost 2 bases and the J gene lost 4 bases, with 12 bases spanning the gap. CDR3 amino acids: CASSEAGLSGANVLTF. The CDR3 DNA reads as TGTGCCAGCAGTGAAGCGGGCCTCTCAGGGGCCAACGTCCTGACTTTC.